A single sample gave rise to the 23 T cell receptor beta chains below, sequenced in a study of shared clonotypes between healthy human individuals. Assay: immunoSEQ multiplex PCR; the TCRdb copy retains only in-frame clones and omits some. The sample includes roughly 2,300,000 clones, under 95% of them seen just once. Input material: naive CD4+ T cells from PBMCs. Subset reported: CD45RA+ positively selected. All receptors derive from a man between 18 and 35 years old in good health. Some clones in this sample may be carry-over from other donors' samples.

The chain has TRBV27 and TRBJ2-1; 7 bases fit TRBD2. V gave up 2 bases and J gave up 5 bases; unmatched junction bases: 3. Per germline, CDR1 MNHEY and CDR2 SMNVEV (reference sequence). This CDR3 is 14 amino acids long. In nucleotides, the CDR3 is TGTGCCAGCAGTTTAGATAGCGGGCACAATGAGCAGTTCTTC. Its protein product is CASSLDSGHNEQFF.

The V gene is TRBV5-1, the J gene TRBJ2-1, with D possibly being TRBD2 (6 bases). V was pared by 5 bases and J by 1 base, with 19 bases between. Germline CDR1 and CDR2: SGHRS and YFSETQ. The length of the CDR3 is 17 residues. CDR3 region: CASRQARGAASYNEQFF. In DNA, the CDR3 is TGCGCCAGCAGGCAAGCGCGCGGGGCCGCTTCCTACAATGAGCAGTTCTTC.

V usage is TRBV28 and J usage is TRBJ2-5; 7 bases are a match to TRBD1. The CDR3 totals 14 residues. V was clipped by 5 bases and J by 2 bases; unmatched bases: 5. From germline, CDR1 is MDHEN and CDR2 SYDVKM. The CDR3 is CASSPAGGQETQYF. The CDR3 DNA reads TGTGCCAGCAGTCCCGCAGGGGGTCAAGAGACCCAGTACTTC.

The chain links TRBV10-3 to TRBJ1-1; D gene ambiguous. Looked up from germline, CDR1 is ENHRY and CDR2 is SYGVKD. V was pared by 3 bases and J by 1 base, with 9 bases between. The CDR3 is 14 amino acids. The CDR3 sequence: CAISDSSRNTEAFF. The CDR3 nucleotides are TGTGCCATCAGTGACTCATCAAGGAACACTGAAGCTTTCTTT.

The V gene is TRBV6-1, the J gene TRBJ2-2; D gene unclear. Trimming cost V 6 bases and J 4 bases, with 9 bases left between them. CDR1 is MNHNS and CDR2 is SASEGT in the germline V gene. The CDR3 loop spans 13 amino acids. CDR3 protein: CASRMGFTGELFF. The DNA for the CDR3 is TGTGCCAGCAGGATGGGATTCACCGGGGAGCTGTTTTTT.

The V and J genes are TRBV7-6 and TRBJ2-7; maybe TRBD2 (5 bases). Germline V gene data show CDR1 as SGHVS and CDR2 as FNYEAQ. The length of the CDR3 is 14 residues. V lost 6 bases and J 0 bases, leaving 12 bases between the germline ends. CDR3 loop: CASRKRMSSYEQYF. The CDR3 DNA follows: TGTGCCAGCAGGAAGCGGATGAGCTCCTACGAGCAGTACTTC.

This chain connects TRBV6-5 to TRBJ1-3; 7 positions agree with TRBD1. Germline V gene lookup returns CDR1 MNHEY and CDR2 SVGAGI. CDR3 length: 15 amino acids. Losses at the gene ends were 4 bases for V and 7 bases for J; bases not matched to a gene: 10. DNA for the CDR3: TGTGCCAGCAGTTCCCCCGGGACAGCGAGGAACACCATATATTTT. Translated: CASSSPGTARNTIYF.

This clone occurred once. The chain links TRBV9 to TRBJ2-1, with no clear D. Germline-derived CDR1 and CDR2 are SGDLS and YYNGEE. This CDR3 contains 16 residues. Between the trimmed V and J ends, which lost 0 bases and 1 base, there was a span of 11 bases. CDR3 DNA sequence: TGTGCCAGCAGCGTAGTCAGCGCCCCTTCCTACAATGAGCAGTTCTTC. Translating gives CASSVVSAPSYNEQFF.

This clone occurred once. V and J are TRBV5-1 and TRBJ2-1; 9 bases are a match to TRBD2. This CDR3 spans 15 amino acids. From germline, CDR1 is SGHRS and CDR2 YFSETQ. Losses at the gene ends were 0 bases for V and 10 bases for J; bases not matched to a gene: 8. The CDR3 reads CASSLVGTSNGEQFF. The CDR3 DNA follows: TGCGCCAGCAGCTTGGTAGGGACTAGCAATGGGGAGCAGTTCTTC.

The chain carries TRBV28 and TRBJ2-1; D may match TRBD1 or TRBD2 (5 bases each). V was clipped by 5 bases and J by 3 bases, with 8 bases between them. The CDR3 runs to 13 residues. Per germline, CDR1 MDHEN and CDR2 SYDVKM. CDR3 in DNA: TGTGCCAGCAGTCGGGACCACTACAATGAGCAGTTCTTC. Translating it yields CASSRDHYNEQFF.

This clone was counted a single time. The genes are TRBV19 and TRBJ2-7; no reliable D call. V lost 4 bases, J lost 0 bases, and 13 bases lay in between. The CDR3 length is 15 residues. Germline loops: CDR1 LNHDA, CDR2 SQIVND (reference sequence). The CDR3 loop reads CASSTRTWGSYEQYF. The DNA for the CDR3 is TGTGCCAGTAGTACACGGACGTGGGGCTCCTACGAGCAGTACTTC.

The chain employs TRBV4-1 and TRBJ1-2; D is perhaps TRBD1 (5 bases). CDR1 and CDR2 (germline): MGHRA, YSYEKL. The CDR3 extends over 12 amino acids. Trimming removed 4 bases at V and 13 bases at J, with 16 bases between. This CDR3 is CASSPAGEAGTF. CDR3 DNA: TGCGCCAGCAGCCCAGCGGGGGAAGCAGGCACCTTC.

This chain connects TRBV5-1 to TRBJ1-1; no reliable D call. In germline, CDR1 is SGHRS, CDR2 YFSETQ. This CDR3 has 12 residues. The V gene lost 4 bases and the J gene lost 6 bases, with 10 bases spanning the gap. CDR3 in amino acids: CASSLRPPEAFF. CDR3 in DNA: TGCGCCAGCAGCCTCCGACCCCCTGAAGCTTTCTTT.

V and J are TRBV7-3 and TRBJ2-2; TRBD2 aligns across 9 bases. CDR3 length: 15 residues. Germline CDR1 and CDR2: SGHTA and FQGTGA. The trim removed 5 bases at V and 5 bases at J, leaving 6 bases unmatched. In DNA, the CDR3 is TGTGCCAGCAGCCGTATAGCGGGAGTTACCGGGGAGCTGTTTTTT. This translates into CASSRIAGVTGELFF.

V is TRBV15 and J is TRBJ1-5; no reliable D call. The CDR3 totals 15 residues. Germline V gene lookup returns CDR1 LNHNV and CDR2 YYDKDF (reference sequence). Trimming removed 1 base from V and 4 bases from J, with 11 bases in between. The CDR3 here is CATSRVLLGNQPQHF. In nucleotides, the CDR3 is TGTGCCACCAGCAGAGTCCTCCTGGGAAATCAGCCCCAGCATTTT.

The chain uses TRBV6-5 and TRBJ1-3; the D is unclear. V lost 5 bases and J lost 2, with 7 bases in between. The CDR3 covers 13 residues. Germline values: CDR1 MNHEY, CDR2 SVGAGI. CDR3 sequence: CASSRTAGNTIYF. The CDR3 nucleotides read TGTGCCAGCAGTCGGACGGCTGGAAACACCATATATTTT.

The rearrangement links TRBV10-3 to TRBJ2-5, with TRBD1 matching 12 bases. V was clipped by 6 bases and J by 5 bases; unmatched bases: 7. Germline V CDR1 and CDR2: ENHRY, SYGVKD. The CDR3 is 15 amino acids. This chain's CDR3 is CAIRSGQGAGETQYF. In nucleotides, the CDR3 is TGTGCCATCAGATCGGGACAGGGGGCAGGGGAGACCCAGTACTTC.

The gene calls are TRBV19 and TRBJ2-1, with D tentatively TRBD1 or TRBD2 (6 bases each). V was cut by 1 base and J by 11 bases, with 18 bases left in between. There are 15 residues in the CDR3. Germline assignment: CDR1 LNHDA and CDR2 SQIVND (reference sequence). CDR3 protein: CASSIVVKQGGKQFF. The CDR3 bases are TGTGCCAGTAGTATAGTTGTTAAACAGGGAGGAAAGCAGTTCTTC.

The V and J genes are TRBV2 and TRBJ1-5; no definite D call. V was trimmed by 6 bases and J by 5 bases, leaving 17 bases between them. The germline CDR1 and CDR2 sequences are SNHLY and FYNNEI. The CDR3 length is 15 residues. The CDR3 coding sequence is TGTGCCAGCAGGAGGGAGCTGGGGTCCTATCAGCCCCAGCATTTT. Its protein is CASRRELGSYQPQHF.

The rearrangement joins TRBV4-1 to TRBJ2-1; 9 bases map to TRBD2. The V gene end was trimmed by 4 bases and the J gene end by 5 bases; junction bases not matched to a gene: 6. The CDR3 is 15 amino acids. CDR1 is MGHRA, CDR2 YSYEKL, per germline. This chain's CDR3 is CASSLGLANHNEQFF. DNA of the CDR3: TGCGCCAGCAGCCTCGGACTAGCGAATCACAATGAGCAGTTCTTC.

The chain joins TRBV9 to TRBJ2-3, with D tentatively TRBD1 (6 bases). From germline, CDR1 is SGDLS and CDR2 YYNGEE. The CDR3 runs 16 residues. Trimming left V 0 bases short and J 2 bases short, with 13 bases between. CDR3 in DNA: TGTGCCAGCAGCGTAGCTTGGGGGCGTCTCACAGATACGCAGTATTTT. It encodes CASSVAWGRLTDTQYF. The whole variable domain, remainder taken from reference TRBV9 and TRBJ2-3, is DSGVTQTPKHLITATGQRVTLRCSPRSGDLSVYWYQQSLDQGLQFLIQYYNGEERAKGNILERFSAQQFPDLHSELNLSSLELGDSALYFCASSVAWGRLTDTQYFGPGTRLTVL.

The rearrangement uses TRBV28 and TRBJ2-7; 11 bases fit TRBD2. Germline CDR1 reads MDHEN; CDR2 reads SYDVKM. Trimming cost V 2 bases and J 1 base; bases outside gene matches: 1. This CDR3 has 15 amino acids. Here the CDR3 DNA reads TGTGCCAGCAGTTTACCTAGCGGGAGGTCCTACGAGCAGTACTTC. Translating gives CASSLPSGRSYEQYF. Full variable domain (remainder filled in from reference TRBV28 and TRBJ2-7): DVKVTQSSRYLVKRTGEKVFLECVQDMDHENMFWYRQDPGLGLRLIYFSYDVKMKEKGDIPEGYSVSREKKERFSLILESASTNQTSMYLCASSLPSGRSYEQYFGPGTRLTVT.

Worth noting for this clone: The identical CDR3 is also encoded by other nucleotide sequences in the sample. The chain uses TRBV9 and TRBJ2-3; 8 bases match TRBD1. The V and J ends lost 1 base and 6 bases, in that order; junction bases with no gene match: 4. CDR1 and CDR2 (germline): SGDLS, YYNGEE. This CDR3 has 14 amino acids. The CDR3, as DNA: TGTGCCAGCAGCGTACAGGGGGCGTCTGATACGCAGTATTTT. Translating it yields CASSVQGASDTQYF.